This TCR beta chain was documented in a study of T cell responses to AZD1222 COVID-19 vaccine. General study points: Clonal diversity was possibly underestimated, and the donors were mostly white British, with more females. Unmutated variant regions reportedly attract nearly half of all spike-specific TCRs. Baseline testing showed seropositivity in only a handful of AZD1222 recipients.

As concerns this clone: Its target is not known.

The ends were cut back, 2 bases at V and 2 bases at J, with 17 bases in the middle. The CDR3 is 17 residues long. CDR1 is MNHNS and CDR2 is SASEGT in the germline V gene. Measured with immunoSEQ multiplex PCR; TCRdb has only the in-frame clones, and not every one. The profile covers about 160,000 clones, with 80% to 90% appearing a single time and 6.5% to 7% taken by the ten largest. The chain carries TRBV6-1 and TRBJ2-3, with D possibly TRBD1 on 6 matching bases. The sequence derives from an adult in good health. Sample: peripheral blood, taken on day 0 of AZD1222 vaccination. CDR3 nucleotide sequence: TGTGCCAGCAGTGAATCGCCACAGGGTACGCACACAGATACGCAGTATTTT. Translation gives CASSESPQGTHTDTQYF.